The present entry profiles one T cell receptor beta chain with its context. Original data processing: Reference gene primers were amplified, and this amplification served to estimate nucleated cell counts. Method: immunoSEQ multiplex PCR; TCRdb's copy keeps in-frame clones and lacks some. V, J and clone size were drawn from that table, and D and trimming were deduced from the DNA. Of 140,000 to 150,000 clones listed, more than 80% were seen once; the top ten hold roughly 4.4%. The CDR3 totals 16 residues. The V segment lost 5 bases and the J segment 3 bases; nucleotides outside the gene matches: 9. Germline CDR1 is LGHNA and CDR2 is YNFKEQ. This sample was included in a study of blood T cell repertoires in COVID-19. Study-level information: Both acute and convalescent COVID-19 samples were obtained from the United States, Italy and Spain.

The origin of this receptor is a human donor in a cohort sampled during active COVID-19. Sequencing was performed on peripheral blood. This chain joins TRBV4-2 and TRBJ2-2, with 7 bases lining up with TRBD1. Written as DNA, the CDR3 is TGTGCCAGCAGCTACACGACAGGGTCAGACACCGGGGAGCTGTTTTTT. The encoded protein is CASSYTTGSDTGELFF.